This is a list of T cell receptor beta chains from one sample in a study of PD-L1 blockade in urothelial cancer. Profiled with immunoSEQ multiplex PCR; TCRdb holds only in-frame clones, not every one. The repertoire holds tens of thousands of clones, more than 70% seen once, with roughly 2.8% in the top ten. The source material was PBMCs, sampled around atezolizumab (anti-PD-L1) treatment. These receptor sequences come from a man aged 45-65 years with urothelial cancer. Each CDR3 is given with its conserved first and last residue. Fields, in order: J gene, clone size, D gene, V gene, CDR3 DNA, CDR3 protein. A D gene is named only where the DNA matches it firmly. Not every row has a clone size; where given, it reads once, few, many or a size class.

TRBJ1-3 NA NA TRBV6-1 TGTGCCAGCAGTGAAGGGTCAACTTCTGGAAACACCATATATTTT CASSEGSTSGNTIYF
TRBJ2-2 once NA TRBV2 TGTGCCAGCAGTGAAGTCTATTCCGCCGGGGAGCTGTTTTTT CASSEVYSAGELFF
TRBJ1-6 NA TRBD1 TRBV5-1 TGCGCCAGCAGCTTGGCGGGACAGGGGTCGGGTTCACCCCTCCACTTT CASSLAGQGSGSPLHF
TRBJ1-2 NA NA TRBV11-2 TGTGCCAGCAGCTTAGTGGGGGCCGGTGGCTACACCTTC CASSLVGAGGYTF
TRBJ1-5 NA NA TRBV15 TGTGCCACCAGCAGAGGTACAGGGCGGTGGAGCAATCAGCCCCAGCATTTT CATSRGTGRWSNQPQHF
TRBJ1-1 NA TRBD1 TRBV27 TGTGCCAGCAGTCGGGACAGAGTGAACACTGAAGCTTTCTTT CASSRDRVNTEAFF
TRBJ2-7 NA NA TRBV11-2 TGTGCCAGCAGCTTAGAGGTTGGAGGCGAGCAGTACTTC CASSLEVGGEQYF
TRBJ1-6 NA NA TRBV6-1 TGTGCCAGCAGGGGAGGCCCAGGTTCACCCCTCCACTTT CASRGGPGSPLHF
TRBJ2-5 NA NA TRBV7-9 TGTGCCAGCAGCTTAGAGGTTCTGGGACTGAGGTACCAAGAGACCCAGTACTTC CASSLEVLGLRYQETQYF
TRBJ2-3 NA NA TRBV4-1 TGCGCCAGCAGCCAAGTCACGGGAGATACGCAGTATTTT CASSQVTGDTQYF
TRBJ2-2 NA NA TRBV7-3 TGTGCCAGCAGCCCAAAGTGGGCGGGGACCGGGGAGCTGTTTTTT CASSPKWAGTGELFF
TRBJ2-7 NA TRBD2 TRBV29-1 TGCAGCGTTAGGACTAGCGGGAGTCTTCCGCACTTC CSVRTSGSLPHF
TRBJ2-7 NA NA TRBV9 TGTGCCAGCAGCGCAAACAGGGACTACGAGCAGTACTTC CASSANRDYEQYF
TRBJ2-1 NA NA TRBV2 TGTGCCAGCAGCGTAAAAAATGAGCAGTTCTTC CASSVKNEQFF
TRBJ1-3 NA NA TRBV30 TGTGCCTGGGGCCACGGGGGACCCTCTGGAAACACCATATATTTT CAWGHGGPSGNTIYF
TRBJ2-2 NA NA TRBV30 TGTGCCTGGAGTGTAATACAGCGGTCCGGGGAGCTGTTTTTT CAWSVIQRSGELFF
TRBJ2-3 NA TRBD2 TRBV28 TGTGCCAGCAGTTTCGGACTAGCGACAGATACGCAGTATTTT CASSFGLATDTQYF
TRBJ1-5 NA NA TRBV28 TGTGCCAGCAGATCCGGCCGCGACGGAGAAAATCAGCCCCAGCATTTT CASRSGRDGENQPQHF
TRBJ2-3 NA TRBD2 TRBV10-3 TGTGCCATCACAACAGCGGGAGGAAGTGCAGATACGCAGTATTTT CAITTAGGSADTQYF
TRBJ2-1 NA TRBD2 TRBV9 TGTGCCAGCGCCGGGGGGGTCTACAATGAGCAGTTCTTC CASAGGVYNEQFF
TRBJ2-3 NA NA TRBV11-2 TGTGCCAGCGGGAGAACAGATACGCAGTATTTT CASGRTDTQYF
TRBJ2-6 NA NA TRBV27 TGTGCCAGCAGTTTGGAACCAGGGTCCCACTCTGGGGCCAACGTCCTGACTTTC CASSLEPGSHSGANVLTF
TRBJ2-1 NA TRBD2 TRBV27 TGTGCCAGCAGTTTCCAAACCCCCGGGACTAGCAATCATTACAATGAGCAGTTCTTC CASSFQTPGTSNHYNEQFF
TRBJ1-3 NA NA TRBV6-6 TGTGCCAGCAGTACCCGCGGGAGATCTGGAAACACCATATATTTT CASSTRGRSGNTIYF
TRBJ2-3 NA NA TRBV2 TGTGCCAGCAGCCCGACTAGTGTTGGAGATACGCAGTATTTT CASSPTSVGDTQYF
TRBJ2-1 NA NA TRBV30 TGTGCCTGGAGTCCCACAGGGTTGGCTGAGCAGTTCTTC CAWSPTGLAEQFF
TRBJ2-1 NA TRBD1 TRBV28 TGTGCCAGCAGCACCCCAGGGACAGGGCGTGAGCAGTTCTTC CASSTPGTGREQFF
TRBJ2-7 NA NA TRBV7-3 TGTGCCAGCAGCCCGCCAGTGCTAGCGCTAGAAAAGGGTGGGGACGAGCAGTACTTC CASSPPVLALEKGGDEQYF
TRBJ2-1 NA TRBD1 TRBV27 TGTGCCAGCAGAACGGACAGGGGAGTATGGAATGAGCAGTTCTTC CASRTDRGVWNEQFF
TRBJ1-6 NA TRBD1 TRBV30 TGTGCCTGGAGTGTGGGACAGAGGACCTCACCCCTCCACTTT CAWSVGQRTSPLHF
TRBJ2-7 NA TRBD1 TRBV14 TGTGCCAGCAGTCGCCAATACAGGGGGGACGAGCAGTACTTC CASSRQYRGDEQYF
TRBJ2-7 NA TRBD2 TRBV27 TGTGCCAGCAGTCCCCGAAAGACTAGCGGGAGGGCCTACGAGCAGTACTTC CASSPRKTSGRAYEQYF
TRBJ1-4 NA NA TRBV5-4 TGTGCCAGCAGCATGGGGTTGGAGGAAAAACTGTTTTTT CASSMGLEEKLFF
TRBJ2-2 NA NA TRBV18 TGTGCCAGCTCGCCCGATCTAACCGGGGAGCTGTTTTTT CASSPDLTGELFF
TRBJ2-7 once TRBD1 TRBV5-1 TGCGCCAGCAGCTTGGAAGGGACAGGGTACGAGCAGTACTTC CASSLEGTGYEQYF
TRBJ1-5 NA NA TRBV6-6 TGTGCCAGCAGCAGTTATATCTCAAATCAGCCCCAGCATTTT CASSSYISNQPQHF
TRBJ2-1 NA NA TRBV28 TGTGCCAGCACCTCTCATGGGGGGGCTTACTACAATGAGCAGTTCTTC CASTSHGGAYYNEQFF
TRBJ2-5 NA TRBD2 TRBV28 TGTGCCAGCAGTTCGCCGACTAGCGGGTCCCCCGAGACCCAGTACTTC CASSSPTSGSPETQYF
TRBJ1-4 NA NA TRBV18 TGTGCCAGCTCACCCGGAGCGGGATTTAATGAAAAACTGTTTTTT CASSPGAGFNEKLFF
TRBJ1-1 once NA TRBV6-5 TGTGCCAGCTGTGATCGACAGATTAACACTGAAGCTTTCTTT CASCDRQINTEAFF
TRBJ2-7 NA TRBD2 TRBV4-1 TGCGCCAGCAGCCAAGTTTTCGGGACTAGCGCGGGCGAGCAGTACTTC CASSQVFGTSAGEQYF
TRBJ1-3 NA NA TRBV30 TGTGCCTGGCAGGCCAGGGGCTCTGGAAACACCATATATTTT CAWQARGSGNTIYF